These 14 T cell receptor beta chains came from one sample sequenced in a study of identical twins' blood T cells. TCRdb processed the 5' RACE reads anew with MiXCR; each CDR3 protein has one entry. The sample gives 300,000 to 400,000 distinct CDR3 sequences, 25% to 35% of which show up once; about 6% is in the top ten. The sequenced material came from PBMCs. These receptor sequences come from a woman between 18 and 49 years old in good health.

This clonotype was picked up one time. The chain employs TRBV12-3 or TRBV12-4 and TRBJ2-2; the D gene is possibly TRBD2 (6 bases). Between the trimmed V and J ends, which lost 3 bases and 6 bases, there was a span of 11 bases. The CDR3 has 14 amino acids. The CDR3 DNA reads as TGTGCCAGCAGTTTTCCATCGGGGGCCGGGGAGCTGTTTTTT. This codes for CASSFPSGAGELFF.

A few counts support this clonotype. The chain has TRBV3-1 and TRBJ1-2; 12 bases agree with TRBD1. Germline V gene sequence: CDR1 LGHDT, CDR2 YNNKEL (reference sequence). The CDR3 is 16 residues long. With V trimmed by 3 bases and J by 8 bases, 10 bases remained unmatched. The CDR3 sequence: CASSHNPGQGAEGYTF. The DNA for the CDR3 is TGTGCCAGCAGCCACAATCCGGGACAGGGGGCGGAAGGCTACACCTTC.

This clonotype appeared a few times. V gene TRBV12-3 or TRBV12-4 combines with J gene TRBJ1-2; TRBD1 aligns across 7 bases. The CDR3 consists of 16 residues. The junction had 10 bases not matched to a gene; V was cut back by 5 bases and J by 1 base. CDR3 sequence reads: CASSPGTATLNYGYTF. CDR3 nucleotide sequence: TGTGCCAGCAGTCCGGGGACAGCTACACTTAACTATGGCTACACCTTC.

The rearrangement links TRBV29-1 to TRBJ2-3; D remains unclear. V gave up 4 bases and J gave up 1 base, with 12 bases separating them. Germline V gene sequence: CDR1 SQVTM, CDR2 ANQGSEA. CDR3 length: 14 residues. DNA of the CDR3: TGCAGCGTTGGACGGCTCGTGGGCACAGATACGCAGTATTTT. Translation: CSVGRLVGTDTQYF.

This clonotype was counted only a few times. V is TRBV5-4 and J is TRBJ2-6; the D is unclear. The germline V gene encodes CDR1 SGHNT and CDR2 YYREEE (reference sequence). This CDR3 is 15 amino acids long. V dropped 0 bases and J dropped 0 bases, with 4 bases sitting between them. Written as DNA, the CDR3 is TGTGCCAGCAGCTTGGAGAGCTCTGGGGCCAACGTCCTGACTTTC. Protein product: CASSLESSGANVLTF.

The rearrangement uses TRBV5-6 and TRBJ1-5; 7 bases line up with TRBD1. This CDR3 spans 15 amino acids. Trimming cost V 4 bases and J 2 bases; bases outside gene matches: 6. Germline loops: CDR1 SGHDT, CDR2 YYEEEE. CDR3 region: CASSRGDSRNQPQHF. The CDR3 DNA reads TGTGCCAGCAGCCGAGGGGACAGCCGCAATCAGCCCCAGCATTTT.

This CDR3 is CASSPRRNHYGYTF. DNA of the CDR3: TGTGCCAGCAGCCCCCGACGGAACCACTATGGCTACACCTTC. The chain employs TRBV3-1 and TRBJ1-2, with D uncertain. This CDR3 is built from 14 residues. The V end was cut by 4 bases, the J end by 3 bases, with 12 bases between. Per germline, CDR1 LGHDT and CDR2 YNNKEL (reference sequence).

The rearrangement joins TRBV20-1 to TRBJ2-2; no firm D call. CDR1 and CDR2 (germline): DFQATT, SNEGSKA (reference sequence). Trimming stripped 3 bases from V and 0 bases from J, with 8 bases between. The CDR3 extends over 14 amino acids. CDR3 in amino acids: CSASAPSNTGELFF. Here the CDR3 DNA reads TGCAGTGCTAGCGCCCCCTCGAACACCGGGGAGCTGTTTTTT.

CDR3 sequence: CSVDGIDNEQFF. The DNA for the CDR3 is TGCAGCGTTGACGGGATCGACAATGAGCAGTTCTTC. The chain joins TRBV29-1 to TRBJ2-1; a possible D gene is TRBD2 (5 bases). The germline V and J ends were trimmed by 3 bases and 5 bases, with 8 bases remaining between them. Germline values: CDR1 SQVTM, CDR2 ANQGSEA. The CDR3 contains 12 residues.

The rearrangement uses TRBV29-1 and TRBJ2-1, with 11 bases that match TRBD2. The CDR3 loop spans 15 amino acids. V was clipped by 6 bases and J by 2 bases; unmatched bases: 6. Germline V lookup: CDR1 SQVTM, CDR2 ANQGSEA. CDR3: CSVQGLAETYNEQFF. The CDR3 DNA reads as TGCAGCGTCCAGGGACTAGCGGAAACCTACAATGAGCAGTTCTTC.

This clonotype showed up just a few times. The rearrangement joins TRBV13 to TRBJ1-1; D is undetermined. CDR1 is PRHDT, CDR2 FYEKMQ, per germline (reference sequence). V lost 4 bases to trimming and J lost 1 base, with 10 bases between them. CDR3 length: 14 residues. The CDR3 DNA reads TGTGCCAGCAGCTCACCGACGGGGAACACTGAAGCTTTCTTT. Amino acids: CASSSPTGNTEAFF.

A few counts support this clonotype. The gene calls are TRBV5-1 and TRBJ1-1, with 11 bases lining up with TRBD1. This CDR3 has 15 residues. V gave up 3 bases and J gave up 4 bases; unmatched junction bases: 5. The germline CDR1 and CDR2 sequences are SGHRS and YFSETQ. The CDR3 region is CASSYLGTGGTEAFF. CDR3 sequence (DNA): TGCGCCAGCAGCTACCTTGGGACAGGGGGCACTGAAGCTTTCTTT.

The chain is built from TRBV5-1 and TRBJ1-4; D is perhaps TRBD1 (5 bases). Trimming stripped 5 bases from V and 2 bases from J, with 10 bases between. CDR3 length: 14 amino acids. Germline V lookup: CDR1 SGHRS, CDR2 YFSETQ. The CDR3 is CASRGELTNEKLFF. CDR3 DNA: TGCGCCAGCAGAGGGGAGTTGACTAATGAAAAACTGTTTTTT.

This clonotype showed up just a few times. The chain links TRBV7-9 to TRBJ2-1; D is undetermined. V was trimmed by 2 bases and J by 7 bases, leaving 6 bases between them. The CDR3 sequence is 12 residues long. From germline, CDR1 is SEHNR and CDR2 FQNEAQ (reference sequence). The CDR3 reads CASSLKVNEQFF. As DNA, the CDR3 is TGTGCCAGCAGCTTAAAGGTTAATGAGCAGTTCTTC.